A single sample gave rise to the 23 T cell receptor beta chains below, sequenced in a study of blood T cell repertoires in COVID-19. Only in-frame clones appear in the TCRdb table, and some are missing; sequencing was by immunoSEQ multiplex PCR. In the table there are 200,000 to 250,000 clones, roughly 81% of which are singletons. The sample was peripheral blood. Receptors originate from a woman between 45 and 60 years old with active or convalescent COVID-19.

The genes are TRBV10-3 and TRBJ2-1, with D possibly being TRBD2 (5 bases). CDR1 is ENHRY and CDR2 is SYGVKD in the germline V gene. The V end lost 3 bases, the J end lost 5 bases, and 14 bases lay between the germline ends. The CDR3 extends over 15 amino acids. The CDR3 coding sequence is TGTGCCATCAGTGAAGGACGGCGGGCGGACAATGAGCAGTTCTTC. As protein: CAISEGRRADNEQFF.

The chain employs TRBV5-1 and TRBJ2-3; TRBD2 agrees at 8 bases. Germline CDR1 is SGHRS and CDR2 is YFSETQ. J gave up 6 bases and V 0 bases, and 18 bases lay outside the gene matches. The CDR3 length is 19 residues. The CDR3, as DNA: TGCGCCAGCAGCTTGGATGTCGGGAGGGCCCAAAGTTGGTCCGATACGCAGTATTTT. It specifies CASSLDVGRAQSWSDTQYF.

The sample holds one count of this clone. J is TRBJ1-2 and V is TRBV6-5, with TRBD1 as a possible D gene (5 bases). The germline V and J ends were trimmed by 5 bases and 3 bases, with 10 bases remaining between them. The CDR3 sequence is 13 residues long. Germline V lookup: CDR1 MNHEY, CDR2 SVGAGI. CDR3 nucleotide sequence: TGTGCCAGCAGTACGGGACTCCACTATGGCTACACCTTC. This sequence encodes CASSTGLHYGYTF.

CDR3 sequence: CASSQRRGVGSPLHF. For the CDR3, the DNA is TGTGCCAGCAGCCAACGGAGGGGAGTAGGTTCACCCCTCCACTTT. The chain joins TRBV3-1 (or the pseudogene TRBV3-2) to TRBJ1-6, with TRBD1 as a possible D gene (5 bases). The V end lost 2 bases, the J end lost 9 bases, and 14 bases lay between the germline ends. CDR3 length: 15 amino acids. Germline V gives CDR1 LGHDT, CDR2 YNNKEL (reference sequence).

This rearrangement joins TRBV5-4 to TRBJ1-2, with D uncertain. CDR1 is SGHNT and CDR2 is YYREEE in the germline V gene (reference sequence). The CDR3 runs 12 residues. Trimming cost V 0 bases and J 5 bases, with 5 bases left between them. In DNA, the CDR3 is TGTGCCAGCAGCTTGGATCAGTATGGCTACACCTTC. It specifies CASSLDQYGYTF.

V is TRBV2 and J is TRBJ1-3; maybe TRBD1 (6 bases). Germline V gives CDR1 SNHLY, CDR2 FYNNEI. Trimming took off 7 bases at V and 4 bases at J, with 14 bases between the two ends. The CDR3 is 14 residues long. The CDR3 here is CASKRGGNGNTIYF. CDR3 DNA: TGTGCCAGCAAACGGGGGGGCAACGGAAACACCATATATTTT.

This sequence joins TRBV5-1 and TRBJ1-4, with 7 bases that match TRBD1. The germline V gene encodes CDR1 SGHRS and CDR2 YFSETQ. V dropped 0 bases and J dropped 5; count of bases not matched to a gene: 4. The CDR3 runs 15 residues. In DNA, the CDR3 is TGCGCCAGCAGCTTGGAGGGGGCGAAGAATGAAAAACTGTTTTTT. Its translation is CASSLEGAKNEKLFF.

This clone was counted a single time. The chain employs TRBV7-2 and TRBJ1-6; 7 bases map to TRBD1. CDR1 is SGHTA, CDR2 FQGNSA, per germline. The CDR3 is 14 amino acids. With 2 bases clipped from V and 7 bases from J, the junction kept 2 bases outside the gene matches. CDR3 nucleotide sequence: TGTGCCAGCAGCTTACGGGACAGCAATTCACCCCTCCACTTT. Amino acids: CASSLRDSNSPLHF.

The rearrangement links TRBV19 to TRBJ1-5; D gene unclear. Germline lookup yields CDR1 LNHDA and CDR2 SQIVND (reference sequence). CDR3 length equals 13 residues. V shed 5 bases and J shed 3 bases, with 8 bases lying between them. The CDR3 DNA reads TGTGCCAGTAGTCAGGTCTACAATCAGCCCCAGCATTTT. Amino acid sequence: CASSQVYNQPQHF.

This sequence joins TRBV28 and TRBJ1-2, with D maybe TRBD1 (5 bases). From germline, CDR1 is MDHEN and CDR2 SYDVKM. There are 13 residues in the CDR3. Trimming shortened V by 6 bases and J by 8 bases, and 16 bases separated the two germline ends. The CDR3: CASSPSRAYGYTF. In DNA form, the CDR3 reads TGTGCCAGCAGCCCCTCCAGGGCCTACGGCTACACCTTC.

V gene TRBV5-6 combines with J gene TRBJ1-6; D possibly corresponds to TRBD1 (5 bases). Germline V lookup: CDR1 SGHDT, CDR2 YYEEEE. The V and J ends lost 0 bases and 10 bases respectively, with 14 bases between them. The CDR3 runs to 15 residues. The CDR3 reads CASSLVSGLESPLHF. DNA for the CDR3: TGTGCCAGCAGCTTGGTGTCAGGGTTAGAGTCACCCCTCCACTTT.

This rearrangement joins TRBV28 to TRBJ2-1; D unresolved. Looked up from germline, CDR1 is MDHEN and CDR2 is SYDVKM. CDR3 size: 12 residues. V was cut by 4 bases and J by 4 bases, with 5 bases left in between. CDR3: CASSSPYNEQFF. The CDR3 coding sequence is TGTGCCAGCAGTTCCCCTTACAATGAGCAGTTCTTC.

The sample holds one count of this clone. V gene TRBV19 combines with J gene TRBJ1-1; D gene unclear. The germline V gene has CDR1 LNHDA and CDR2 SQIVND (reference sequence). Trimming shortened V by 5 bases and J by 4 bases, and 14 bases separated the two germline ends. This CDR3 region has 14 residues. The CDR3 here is CASSGRREVTEAFF. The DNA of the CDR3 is TGTGCCAGTAGTGGTAGGAGGGAGGTCACTGAAGCTTTCTTT.

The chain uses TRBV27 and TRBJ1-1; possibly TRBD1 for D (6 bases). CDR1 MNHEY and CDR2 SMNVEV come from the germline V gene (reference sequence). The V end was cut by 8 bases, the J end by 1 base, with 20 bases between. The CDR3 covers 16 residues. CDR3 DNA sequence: TGTGCCAGCGCGCCCTCGGGGGGGCCTAGGAACACTGAAGCTTTCTTT. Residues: CASAPSGGPRNTEAFF.

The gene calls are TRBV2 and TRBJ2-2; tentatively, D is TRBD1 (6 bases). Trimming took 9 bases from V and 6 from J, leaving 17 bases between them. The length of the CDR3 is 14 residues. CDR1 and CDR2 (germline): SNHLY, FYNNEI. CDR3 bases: TGTGCCAGTGGCTTGGGACAAGGCTCCGGGGAGCTGTTTTTT. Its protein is CASGLGQGSGELFF.

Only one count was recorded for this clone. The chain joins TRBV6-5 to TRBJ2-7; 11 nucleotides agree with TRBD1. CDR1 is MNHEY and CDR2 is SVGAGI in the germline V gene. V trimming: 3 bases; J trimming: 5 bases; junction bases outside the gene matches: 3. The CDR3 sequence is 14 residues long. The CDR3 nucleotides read TGTGCCAGCAGTTATGGGACAGGGGGGAACGAGCAGTACTTC. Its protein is CASSYGTGGNEQYF.

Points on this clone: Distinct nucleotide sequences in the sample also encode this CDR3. The CDR3 sequence is CASSGQGTGELFF. In DNA form, the CDR3 reads TGTGCCAGCAGTGGACAGGGAACCGGGGAGCTGTTTTTT. The chain joins TRBV2 to TRBJ2-2, with 7 bases aligning to TRBD1. V lost 4 bases and J lost 5; bases outside the gene matches: 1. From germline, CDR1 is SNHLY and CDR2 FYNNEI. The CDR3 contains 13 residues.

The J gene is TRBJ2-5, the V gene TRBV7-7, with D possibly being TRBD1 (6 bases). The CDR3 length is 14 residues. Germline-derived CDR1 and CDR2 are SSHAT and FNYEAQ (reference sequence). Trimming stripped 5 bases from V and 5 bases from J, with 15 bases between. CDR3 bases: TGTGCCAGCAGCCCTACAGGGATAGGGGAGACCCAGTACTTC. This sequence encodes CASSPTGIGETQYF. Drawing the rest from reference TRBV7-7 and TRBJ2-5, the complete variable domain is GAGVSQSPRYKVTKRGQDVTLRCDPISSHATLYWYQQALGQGPEFLTYFNYEAQPDKSGLPSDRFSAERPEGSISTLTIQRTEQRDSAMYRCASSPTGIGETQYFGPGTRLLVL.

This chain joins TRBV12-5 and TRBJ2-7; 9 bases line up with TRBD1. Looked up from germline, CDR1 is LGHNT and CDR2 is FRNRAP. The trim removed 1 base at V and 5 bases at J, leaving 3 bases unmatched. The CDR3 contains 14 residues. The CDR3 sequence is CASGLAGQGNEQYV. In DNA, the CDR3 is TGTGCTAGTGGTTTGGCCGGACAGGGGAACGAGCAGTACGTC.

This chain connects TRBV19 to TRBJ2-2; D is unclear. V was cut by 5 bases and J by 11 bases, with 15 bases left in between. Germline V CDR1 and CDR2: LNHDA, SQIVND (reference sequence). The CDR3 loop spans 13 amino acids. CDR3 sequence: CASSAQERSELFF. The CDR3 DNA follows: TGTGCCAGTAGTGCCCAAGAGCGCTCTGAGCTGTTTTTT.

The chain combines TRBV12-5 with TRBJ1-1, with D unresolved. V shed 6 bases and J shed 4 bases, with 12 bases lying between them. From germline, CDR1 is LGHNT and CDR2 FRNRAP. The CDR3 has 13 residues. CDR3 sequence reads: CASGPRGTTEAFF. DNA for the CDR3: TGTGCTAGTGGCCCGCGGGGTACCACTGAAGCTTTCTTT.

CDR3 coding DNA: TGTGCCAGCGGGCGGGGGGCCCGGACAGATACGCAGTATTTT. Translation: CASGRGARTDTQYF. The chain links TRBV11-1 to TRBJ2-3; 8 nucleotides line up with TRBD2. The germline gives CDR1 SGHAT, CDR2 FQDESV (reference sequence). The V gene end was trimmed by 8 bases and the J gene end by 3 bases; junction bases not matched to a gene: 7. The CDR3 runs to 14 residues. Complete variable domain (other parts from reference TRBV11-1 and TRBJ2-3): EAEVAQSPRYKITEKSQAVAFWCDPISGHATLYWYRQILGQGPELLVQFQDESVVDDSQLPKDRFSAERLKGVDSTLKIQPAELGDSAMYLCASGRGARTDTQYFGPGTRLTVL.

This CDR3 is CASSLELVANTGELFF. Here the CDR3 DNA reads TGTGCCAGCAGCTTAGAACTAGTCGCGAACACCGGGGAGCTGTTTTTT. The rearrangement links TRBV7-6 to TRBJ2-2, with D perhaps TRBD2 (5 bases). Trimming removed 1 base from V and 0 bases from J, with 9 bases in between. This CDR3 region has 16 residues. CDR1 SGHVS and CDR2 FNYEAQ come from the germline V gene.